This TCR beta chain was documented in a study of control samples from healthy donors and cancer patients. The table came from immunoSEQ multiplex PCR; TCRdb's copy has only in-frame clones and leaves some out. The data show around 51,000 clones, about four fifths seen once. The sample consisted of blood. This clonotype was obtained from a man in his 70s in good health.

CDR3 nucleotide sequence: TGTGCCAGTAGTATGCGGGGTCAAGAGACCCAGTACTTC. Its protein is CASSMRGQETQYF. The chain is built from TRBV19 and TRBJ2-5, with D maybe TRBD2 (6 bases). CDR1 and CDR2 (germline): LNHDA, SQIVND (reference sequence). This CDR3 comprises 13 residues. Trimming left V 3 bases short and J 2 bases short, with 7 bases between.